The 24 T cell receptor beta chains below were found in one sample sequenced in a study of OX40 agonist ivuxolimab in advanced cancers. Here immunoSEQ multiplex PCR was the method, and the copy in TCRdb shows in-frame clones only, minus some. This table has under 70,000 clones, about 85% appearing once. Specimen: CD4+ or CD8+ T cells sorted from blood, collected in a trial of the OX40 agonist ivuxolimab. Every receptor here comes from an adult with an advanced solid tumor such as melanoma, head and neck, liver or kidney cancer.

This clone was observed a handful of times. This chain links TRBV2 with TRBJ1-5, with 7 bases lining up with TRBD1. The V segment lost 6 bases and the J segment 6 bases; nucleotides outside the gene matches: 8. CDR1 and CDR2 from the germline V gene are SNHLY and FYNNEI. This CDR3 has 14 residues. CDR3 sequence (DNA): TGTGCCAGCAGGGGCACAGGGGCGAGTCAGCCCCAGCATTTT. Its protein is CASRGTGASQPQHF.

V gene TRBV6-5 combines with J gene TRBJ1-1; the D gene is possibly TRBD1 (5 bases). This CDR3 is 15 amino acids long. V lost 2 bases, J lost 0 bases, and 10 bases lay in between. Germline values: CDR1 MNHEY, CDR2 SVGAGI. CDR3 sequence reads: CASSYTGTMNTEAFF. DNA for the CDR3: TGTGCCAGCAGTTACACCGGGACCATGAACACTGAAGCTTTCTTT.

CDR3 amino acids: CAAGGSYSGELFF. CDR3 nucleotides: TGTGCCGCGGGGGGCTCATATTCCGGGGAGCTGTTTTTT. The chain links TRBV19 to TRBJ2-2; TRBD2 aligns across 8 bases. Looked up from germline, CDR1 is LNHDA and CDR2 is SQIVND (reference sequence). The V and J ends lost 11 bases and 6 bases, in that order; junction bases with no gene match: 8. This CDR3 has 13 amino acids.

The gene calls are TRBV6-6 and TRBJ1-5; perhaps TRBD1 as D (6 bases). V lost 6 bases, J lost 7 bases, and 16 bases lay in between. The CDR3 sequence is 14 residues long. Germline lookup yields CDR1 MNHNY and CDR2 SVGAGI (reference sequence). The CDR3 loop is CASSPQGFEQPQHF. DNA for the CDR3: TGTGCCAGCAGCCCCCAGGGGTTCGAGCAGCCCCAGCATTTT.

This clone was picked up a small number of times. This chain joins TRBV2 and TRBJ2-3; the D is unclear. Germline V gives CDR1 SNHLY, CDR2 FYNNEI. CDR3 length: 12 amino acids. Deletions cut 6 bases from V and 7 bases from J, with 11 bases between. CDR3 sequence (DNA): TGTGCCAGCAGCTCCCTCGTGTATACGCAGTATTTT. This gives the protein CASSSLVYTQYF.

The chain is built from TRBV30 and TRBJ1-5, with D hard to call. CDR3 length: 12 amino acids. V was trimmed by 3 bases and J by 9 bases, leaving 12 bases between them. Germline V CDR1 and CDR2: GTSNPN, SVGIG (reference sequence). In DNA form, the CDR3 reads TGTGCCTGGAGCCCGGGAGGTCCGCCCCAGCATTTT. It codes for CAWSPGGPPQHF.

The gene calls are TRBV7-6 and TRBJ2-5, with 9 bases aligning to TRBD2. The CDR3 has 12 residues. The trim removed 3 bases at V and 7 bases at J, leaving 0 bases unmatched. The germline V gene encodes CDR1 SGHVS and CDR2 FNYEAQ. CDR3: CASSLTSGTQYF. CDR3 nucleotides: TGTGCCAGCAGCTTGACTAGCGGGACCCAGTACTTC.

The gene calls are TRBV5-1 and TRBJ2-3; 10 nucleotides align to TRBD1. The CDR3 is 14 amino acids. The V and J ends lost 5 bases and 3 bases, in that order; junction bases with no gene match: 3. Germline CDR1 reads SGHRS; CDR2 reads YFSETQ. This CDR3 is CASRWDRGTDTQYF. In DNA, the CDR3 is TGCGCCAGCAGATGGGACAGGGGTACAGATACGCAGTATTTT.

The CDR3: CASSHREPGPYEQYF. The DNA for the CDR3 is TGTGCCAGCAGTCACAGGGAACCTGGGCCCTACGAGCAGTACTTC. J is TRBJ2-7 and V is TRBV2; the D gene is possibly TRBD1 (6 bases). There are 15 residues in the CDR3. Germline CDR1 reads SNHLY; CDR2 reads FYNNEI. V lost 5 bases to trimming and J lost 2 bases, with 16 bases between them. The full variable domain, rest sourced from reference TRBV2 and TRBJ2-7, is EPEVTQTPSHQVTQMGQEVILRCVPISNHLYFYWYRQILGQKVEFLVSFYNNEISEKSEIFDDQFSVERPDGSNFTLKIRSTKLEDSAMYFCASSHREPGPYEQYFGPGTRLTVT.

This rearrangement joins TRBV2 to TRBJ1-5, with a possible D match to TRBD1 (5 bases). Per germline, CDR1 SNHLY and CDR2 FYNNEI. The CDR3 is made up of 18 amino acids. Trimming took off 2 bases at V and 5 bases at J, with 22 bases between the two ends. The CDR3, as DNA: TGTGCCAGCAGTGAACGTGGGGCAGTCCGGGGATCGGATCAGCCCCAGCATTTT. Translation: CASSERGAVRGSDQPQHF.

The V gene is TRBV28, the J gene TRBJ1-4; perhaps TRBD1 as D (6 bases). The germline V and J ends were trimmed by 4 bases and 16 bases, with 16 bases remaining between them. CDR3 size: 12 residues. The germline V gene has CDR1 MDHEN and CDR2 SYDVKM. In nucleotides, the CDR3 is TGTGCCAGCAGTTCAGTGGGCAGGGGACCGTTTTTT. Translated, it gives CASSSVGRGPFF.

The chain carries TRBV2 and TRBJ2-3; 8 nucleotides line up with TRBD2. Germline CDR1 is SNHLY and CDR2 is FYNNEI. V shed 8 bases, J shed 7 bases, and the junction held 17 bases outside the gene matches. CDR3 length: 16 amino acids. The CDR3 DNA follows: TGTGCCAGCCAAGACATAGCGGGATGGACTGGGCATACGCAGTATTTT. This encodes CASQDIAGWTGHTQYF. Full variable domain (missing parts from reference TRBV2 and TRBJ2-3): EPEVTQTPSHQVTQMGQEVILRCVPISNHLYFYWYRQILGQKVEFLVSFYNNEISEKSEIFDDQFSVERPDGSNFTLKIRSTKLEDSAMYFCASQDIAGWTGHTQYFGPGTRLTVL.

The CDR3 DNA sequence: TGCGCCAGCAGCTTGGGTCATCCCCAAGAGACCCAGTACTTC. Residues: CASSLGHPQETQYF. The rearrangement links TRBV5-1 to TRBJ2-5; D call uncertain. The ends were cut back, 0 bases at V and 1 base at J, with 7 bases in the middle. There are 14 residues in the CDR3. The germline CDR1 and CDR2 sequences are SGHRS and YFSETQ. The whole variable domain, filled in from reference TRBV5-1 and TRBJ2-5, reads KAGVTQTPRYLIKTRGQQVTLSCSPISGHRSVSWYQQTPGQGLQFLFEYFSETQRNKGNFPGRFSGRQFSNSRSEMNVSTLELGDSALYLCASSLGHPQETQYFGPGTRLLVL.

V usage is TRBV5-8 and J usage is TRBJ2-3; maybe TRBD2 (5 bases). From germline, CDR1 is SGHTS and CDR2 YDEGEE. The CDR3 runs to 14 residues. The V end lost 2 bases, the J end lost 5 bases, and 12 bases lay between the germline ends. CDR3 coding DNA: TGTGCCAGCAGCTTTAGGAGTCGGGGAGATACGCAGTATTTT. Its protein product is CASSFRSRGDTQYF.

The table lists this clone with a count of one. The genes are TRBV7-9 and TRBJ1-2, with TRBD1 matching over 10 bases. The CDR3 loop spans 15 amino acids. The germline gives CDR1 SEHNR, CDR2 FQNEAQ (reference sequence). V was pared by 5 bases and J by 6 bases, with 9 bases of the junction left unmatched. CDR3 amino acids: CASSQSQGQGHGYTF. Written as DNA, the CDR3 is TGTGCCAGCAGCCAGAGCCAGGGACAGGGGCATGGCTACACCTTC.

V gene TRBV6-1 combines with J gene TRBJ2-7; D is perhaps TRBD1 or TRBD2 (5 bases each). Trimming removed 5 bases from V and 10 bases from J, with 18 bases in between. The CDR3 contains 13 residues. Germline V gives CDR1 MNHNS, CDR2 SASEGT. This chain's CDR3 is CASSNQGEGRQYF. The CDR3 DNA reads TGTGCCAGCAGTAATCAGGGTGAGGGCCGACAGTACTTC.

The chain carries TRBV27 and TRBJ1-5; tentatively, D is TRBD1 (5 bases). Trimming left V 6 bases short and J 0 bases short, with 15 bases between. The CDR3 contains 16 residues. From germline, CDR1 is MNHEY and CDR2 SMNVEV (reference sequence). CDR3 nucleotide sequence: TGTGCCAGCAGGCCGGGGGGGGAGCATAGCAATCAGCCCCAGCATTTT. It yields the protein CASRPGGEHSNQPQHF.

This clone was detected a few times. The chain recombines TRBV7-9 with TRBJ2-7; tentative D call: TRBD1 (5 bases). The CDR3 consists of 16 residues. V was cut by 1 base and J by 3 bases, with 16 bases left in between. CDR1 is SEHNR and CDR2 is FQNEAQ in the germline V gene (reference sequence). This chain's CDR3 is CASSLVCRVFLYEQYF. The CDR3 bases are TGTGCCAGCAGCTTAGTGTGCAGGGTATTCCTCTACGAGCAGTACTTC.

Concerning this clone itself: An end of the junction differs from the germline gene, which may be a read error. This chain connects TRBV23-1 to TRBJ2-5; D gene uncertain. TRBV23-1 falls under the ORF class, with uncertain function. This CDR3 comprises 11 residues. This chain's CDR3 is CALSLCPSRDF. The DNA of the CDR3 is TGCGCCCTATCTCTTTGCCCCTCAAGGGACTTC.

This clone is a singleton in its sample. The gene calls are TRBV11-2 and TRBJ2-5; D is perhaps TRBD2 (6 bases). V was cut by 4 bases and J by 4 bases, with 7 bases left in between. This CDR3 has 12 residues. CDR1 and CDR2 from the germline V gene are SGHAT and FQNNGV. The CDR3 protein is CASSWEVETQYF. CDR3 sequence (DNA): TGTGCCAGCAGCTGGGAGGTAGAGACCCAGTACTTC.

CDR3 nucleotide sequence: TGTGCCAGCGGGGAAGTAGCGGGAACCAATGAGCAGTTCTTC. This encodes CASGEVAGTNEQFF. The genes are TRBV2 and TRBJ2-1; 8 bases align to TRBD2. Germline lookup yields CDR1 SNHLY and CDR2 FYNNEI. The CDR3 loop spans 14 amino acids. Losses at the gene ends were 8 bases for V and 6 bases for J; bases not matched to a gene: 9.

This chain connects TRBV5-8 to TRBJ1-2; maybe TRBD1 (6 bases). Per germline, CDR1 SGHTS and CDR2 YDEGEE. This CDR3 is built from 14 residues. Trimming stripped 6 bases from V and 6 bases from J, with 18 bases between. CDR3 nucleotides: TGTGCCAGCAATGATGGGGGGCGAAAGGATGGCTACACCTTC. It translates to CASNDGGRKDGYTF.

This clone was recorded a few times. V gene TRBV6-6 combines with J gene TRBJ2-5; the match to TRBD2 covers 8 bases. The trim removed 10 bases at V and 5 bases at J, leaving 3 bases unmatched. The length of the CDR3 is 11 residues. The germline V gene encodes CDR1 MNHNY and CDR2 SVGAGI (reference sequence). The DNA of the CDR3 is TGTGCCACAGCGGGAGAGGAGACCCAGTACTTC. It codes for CATAGEETQYF.

V gene TRBV30 combines with J gene TRBJ2-1, with D perhaps TRBD2 (6 bases). This CDR3 is 12 amino acids long. Germline V lookup: CDR1 GTSNPN, CDR2 SVGIG (reference sequence). V lost 5 bases and J lost 8, with 13 bases in between. The CDR3 region is CAWATSLYEQFF. As DNA, the CDR3 is TGTGCCTGGGCGACTAGTCTCTATGAGCAGTTCTTC. Using reference TRBV30 and TRBJ2-1 for the parts outside the CDR3, the full variable domain is SQTIHQWPATLVQPVGSPLSLECTVEGTSNPNLYWYRQAAGRGLQLLFYSVGIGQISSEVPQNLSASRPQDRQFILSSKKLLLSDSGFYLCAWATSLYEQFFGPGTRLTVL.